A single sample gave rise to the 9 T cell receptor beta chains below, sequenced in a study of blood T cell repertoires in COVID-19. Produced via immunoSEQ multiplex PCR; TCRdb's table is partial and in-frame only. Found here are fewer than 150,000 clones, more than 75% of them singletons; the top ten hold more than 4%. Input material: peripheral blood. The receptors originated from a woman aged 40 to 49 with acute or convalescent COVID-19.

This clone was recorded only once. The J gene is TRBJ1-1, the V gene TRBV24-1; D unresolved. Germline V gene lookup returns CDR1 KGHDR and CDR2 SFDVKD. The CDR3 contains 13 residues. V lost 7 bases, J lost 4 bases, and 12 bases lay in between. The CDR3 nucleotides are TGTGCCACCAGCGCCGCGGGAGGCACTGAAGCTTTCTTT. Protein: CATSAAGGTEAFF.

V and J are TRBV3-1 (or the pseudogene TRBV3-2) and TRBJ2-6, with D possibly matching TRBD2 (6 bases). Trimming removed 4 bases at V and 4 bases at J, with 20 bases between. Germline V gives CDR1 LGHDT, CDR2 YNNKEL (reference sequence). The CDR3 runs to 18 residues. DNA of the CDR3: TGTGCCAGCAGCCCCCAAGGGGTACGGGGGATAGGGGCCAACGTCCTGACTTTC. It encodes CASSPQGVRGIGANVLTF.

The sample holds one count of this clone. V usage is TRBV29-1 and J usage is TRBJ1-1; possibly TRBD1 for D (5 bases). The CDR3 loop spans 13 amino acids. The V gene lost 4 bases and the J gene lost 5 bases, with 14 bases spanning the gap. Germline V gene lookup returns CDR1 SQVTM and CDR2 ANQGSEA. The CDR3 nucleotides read TGCAGCGTTGCAGGAGGGGAGAGGACTGAAGCTTTCTTT. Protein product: CSVAGGERTEAFF.

The CDR3 nucleotides read TGTGCCAGTAGTATGTACAGTGACTATGGCTACACCTTC. Amino acid sequence: CASSMYSDYGYTF. The V and J genes are TRBV19 and TRBJ1-2; D unresolved. The V end lost 3 bases, the J end lost 3 bases, and 8 bases lay between the germline ends. Per the germline V gene, CDR1 is LNHDA and CDR2 is SQIVND (reference sequence). The CDR3 extends over 13 amino acids.

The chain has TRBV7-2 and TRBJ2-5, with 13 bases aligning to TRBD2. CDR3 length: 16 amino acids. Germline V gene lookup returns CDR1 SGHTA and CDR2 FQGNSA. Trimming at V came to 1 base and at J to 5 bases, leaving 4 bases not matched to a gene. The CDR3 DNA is TGTGCCAGCAGCTTAGTACTAGCGGGAGGGAGGGAGACCCAGTACTTC. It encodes CASSLVLAGGRETQYF.

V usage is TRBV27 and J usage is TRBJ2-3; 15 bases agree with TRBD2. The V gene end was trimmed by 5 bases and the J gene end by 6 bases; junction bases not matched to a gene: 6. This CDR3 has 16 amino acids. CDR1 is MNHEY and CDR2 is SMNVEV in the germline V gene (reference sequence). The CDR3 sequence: CASSGGLAGGGDTQYF. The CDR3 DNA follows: TGTGCCAGCAGTGGGGGACTAGCGGGGGGAGGGGATACGCAGTATTTT.

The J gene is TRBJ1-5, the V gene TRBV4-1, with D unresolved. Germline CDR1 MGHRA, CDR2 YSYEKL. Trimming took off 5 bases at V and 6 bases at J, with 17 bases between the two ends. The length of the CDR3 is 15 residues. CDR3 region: CASSSSITGFQPQHF. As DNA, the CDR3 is TGCGCCAGCAGCTCATCCATTACGGGGTTTCAGCCCCAGCATTTT.

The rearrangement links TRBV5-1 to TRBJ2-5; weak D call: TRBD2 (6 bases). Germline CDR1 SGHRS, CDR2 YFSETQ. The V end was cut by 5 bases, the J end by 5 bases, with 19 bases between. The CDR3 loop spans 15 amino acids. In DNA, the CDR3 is TGCGCCAGCAGTGGAGGGACCAGACAGTTGGAGACCCAGTACTTC. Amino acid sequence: CASSGGTRQLETQYF.

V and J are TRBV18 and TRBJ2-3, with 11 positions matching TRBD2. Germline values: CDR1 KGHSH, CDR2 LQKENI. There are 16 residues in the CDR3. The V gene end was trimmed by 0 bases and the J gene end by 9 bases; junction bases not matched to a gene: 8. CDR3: CASSPPLAGGPATQYF. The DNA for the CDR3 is TGTGCCAGCTCACCACCGTTAGCGGGAGGGCCCGCCACGCAGTATTTT.